This paragraph covers one T cell receptor beta chain sequence. Its antigen is still unknown. The time point is: newly diagnosed GD, antithyroid drugs for less than 3 months. Generation of the TCR library employed RNA extracted from PBMCs. Graves' disease diagnosis followed American Thyroid Association guidelines. The TCR beta library used iRepertoire HTBI primers with Arm-PCR amplification of CDR3. One entry per CDR3 protein results from TCRdb running MiXCR on the multiplex PCR reads. The sample records about 300,000 distinct CDR3 sequences, 15% to 20% being singletons. This sample is part of a study of regulatory T cells in long-lasting Graves disease. Overall study results and limits: Lower TCR diversity was seen in persistent Graves' patients than in newly diagnosed ones.

The CDR3 is made up of 15 amino acids. J gave up 2 bases and V 2 bases, and 5 bases lay outside the gene matches. Germline V gene data show CDR1 as MNHEY and CDR2 as SVGAGI. Here the sequenced sample was peripheral blood mononuclear cells (PBMCs), taken at new diagnosis, from a patient treated with antithyroid drugs. The receptor comes from a female donor with Graves disease. V and J are TRBV6-5 and TRBJ2-7; the match to TRBD1 covers 8 bases. CDR3: CASSYRGQGTYEQYF. In DNA, the CDR3 is TGTGCCAGCAGTTACCGCGGACAGGGAACCTACGAGCAGTACTTC.